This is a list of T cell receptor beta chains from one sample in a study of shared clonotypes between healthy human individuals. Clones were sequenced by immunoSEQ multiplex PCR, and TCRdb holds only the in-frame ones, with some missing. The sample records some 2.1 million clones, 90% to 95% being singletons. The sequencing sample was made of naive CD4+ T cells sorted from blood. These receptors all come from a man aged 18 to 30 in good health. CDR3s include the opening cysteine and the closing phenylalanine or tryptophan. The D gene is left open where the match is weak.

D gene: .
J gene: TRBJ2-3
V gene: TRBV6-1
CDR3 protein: CASRGHGTDTQYF
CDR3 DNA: TGTGCCAGCAGGGGGCATGGCACAGATACGCAGTATTTT

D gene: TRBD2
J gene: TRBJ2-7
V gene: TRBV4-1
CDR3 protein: CASSPGTSKSSEQYF
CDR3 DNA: TGCGCCAGCAGCCCAGGGACTAGCAAGTCCTCCGAGCAGTACTTC

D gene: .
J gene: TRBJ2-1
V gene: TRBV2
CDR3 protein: CARGYNEQFF
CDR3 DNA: TGTGCCAGGGGGTACAATGAGCAGTTCTTC

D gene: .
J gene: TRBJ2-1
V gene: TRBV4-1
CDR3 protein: CASSQDRSGGTLPNEQFF
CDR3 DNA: TGCGCCAGCAGCCAAGATAGGTCTGGGGGGACCTTACCGAATGAGCAGTTCTTC

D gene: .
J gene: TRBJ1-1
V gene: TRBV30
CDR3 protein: CAWRVPMNTEAFF
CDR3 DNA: TGTGCCTGGAGGGTACCGATGAACACTGAAGCTTTCTTT

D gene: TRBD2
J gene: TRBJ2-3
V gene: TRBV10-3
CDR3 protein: CAISGFSAGGGADTQYF
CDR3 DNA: TGTGCCATCAGTGGCTTTTCAGCGGGGGGTGGGGCAGATACGCAGTATTTT

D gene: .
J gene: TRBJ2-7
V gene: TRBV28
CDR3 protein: CASSLLRQNSYEQYF
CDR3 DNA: TGTGCCAGCAGTTTACTGCGACAGAACTCCTACGAGCAGTACTTC

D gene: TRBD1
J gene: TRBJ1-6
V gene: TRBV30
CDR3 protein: CAWKTGVNSPLHF
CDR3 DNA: TGTGCCTGGAAAACAGGGGTTAATTCACCCCTCCACTTT

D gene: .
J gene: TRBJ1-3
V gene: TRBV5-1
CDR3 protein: CASSNSSGNTIYF
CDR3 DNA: TGCGCCAGCAGCAACAGTAGTGGAAACACCATATATTTT

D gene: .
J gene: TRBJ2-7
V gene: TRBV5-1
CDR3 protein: CASSPALHEQYF
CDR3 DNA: TGCGCCAGCAGCCCGGCACTCCACGAGCAGTACTTC

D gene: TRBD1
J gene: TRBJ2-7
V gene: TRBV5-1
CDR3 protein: CASSRRDRAQYEQYF
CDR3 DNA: TGCGCCAGCAGCCGCCGGGACAGGGCTCAATACGAGCAGTACTTC

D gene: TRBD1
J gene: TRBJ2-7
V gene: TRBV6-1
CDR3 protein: CASSEIGGQSYEQYF
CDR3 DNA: TGTGCCAGCAGTGAAATTGGGGGACAGAGCTACGAGCAGTACTTC

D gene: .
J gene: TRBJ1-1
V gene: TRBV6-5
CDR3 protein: CASSWGRPNTEAFF
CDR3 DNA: TGTGCCAGCAGCTGGGGCAGACCGAACACTGAAGCTTTCTTT

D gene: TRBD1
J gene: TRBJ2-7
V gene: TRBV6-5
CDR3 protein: CASSYRQGGSYEQYF
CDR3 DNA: TGTGCCAGCAGTTACCGACAGGGGGGCTCCTACGAGCAGTACTTC

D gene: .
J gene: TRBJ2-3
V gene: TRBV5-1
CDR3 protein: CASGGEGLGTDTQYF
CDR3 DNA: TGCGCCAGCGGGGGAGAGGGGTTGGGCACAGATACGCAGTATTTT

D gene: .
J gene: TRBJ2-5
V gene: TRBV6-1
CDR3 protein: CASNQRGKVETQYF
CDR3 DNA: TGTGCCAGCAATCAGAGGGGTAAAGTAGAGACCCAGTACTTC

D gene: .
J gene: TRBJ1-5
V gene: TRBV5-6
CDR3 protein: CASSLGRAPTQPQHF
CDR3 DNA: TGTGCCAGCAGCTTGGGGAGGGCCCCGACTCAGCCCCAGCATTTT

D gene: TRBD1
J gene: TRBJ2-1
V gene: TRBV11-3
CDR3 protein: CASSPRTGSSYNEQFF
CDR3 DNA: TGTGCCAGCAGCCCCAGGACAGGGAGCTCCTACAATGAGCAGTTCTTC